Included here is one T cell receptor (beta chain) sequence, with context. The data stem from a study of T cell responses to AZD1222 COVID-19 vaccine. The table came from immunoSEQ multiplex PCR; TCRdb's copy has only in-frame clones and leaves some out. The sample has some 54,000 clones, more than 80% seen once. The clonotype was recovered from an adult in good health. The sequencing here drew on peripheral blood, taken on day 0 of AZD1222 vaccination.

CDR3 sequence (DNA): TGTGCCAGCAGCTCTAATTGGTACACTGAAGCTTTCTTT. Translation: CASSSNWYTEAFF. The rearrangement joins TRBV7-8 to TRBJ1-1; D is unclear. The CDR3 sequence is 13 residues long. V was shortened by 4 bases and J by 3 bases, with 9 bases between the two germline ends. Per germline, CDR1 SGHVS and CDR2 FQNEAQ.